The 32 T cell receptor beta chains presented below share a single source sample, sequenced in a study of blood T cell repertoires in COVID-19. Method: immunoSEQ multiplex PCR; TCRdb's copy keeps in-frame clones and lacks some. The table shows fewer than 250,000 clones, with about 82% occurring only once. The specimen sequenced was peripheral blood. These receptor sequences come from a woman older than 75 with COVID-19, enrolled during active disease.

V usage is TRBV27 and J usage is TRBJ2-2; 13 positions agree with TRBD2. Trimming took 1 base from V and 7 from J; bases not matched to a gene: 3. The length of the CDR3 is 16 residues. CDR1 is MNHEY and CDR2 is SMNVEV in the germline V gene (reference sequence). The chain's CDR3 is CASSLLLAGGHGELFF. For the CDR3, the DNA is TGTGCCAGCAGTTTATTACTAGCGGGGGGGCACGGGGAGCTGTTTTTT.

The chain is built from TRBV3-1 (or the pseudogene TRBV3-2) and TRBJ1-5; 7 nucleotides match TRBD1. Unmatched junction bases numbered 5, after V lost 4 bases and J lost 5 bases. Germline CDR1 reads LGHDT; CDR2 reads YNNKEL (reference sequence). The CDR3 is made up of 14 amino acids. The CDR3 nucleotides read TGTGCCAGCAGCCGAGACAGGGTGGATCAGCCCCAGCATTTT. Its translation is CASSRDRVDQPQHF.

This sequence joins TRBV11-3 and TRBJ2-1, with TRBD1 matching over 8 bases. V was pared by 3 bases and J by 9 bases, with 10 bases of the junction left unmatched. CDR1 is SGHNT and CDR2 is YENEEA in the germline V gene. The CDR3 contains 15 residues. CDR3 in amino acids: CASSLRGTGTGEQFF. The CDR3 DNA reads TGTGCCAGCAGCTTGAGGGGGACCGGGACAGGTGAGCAGTTCTTC.

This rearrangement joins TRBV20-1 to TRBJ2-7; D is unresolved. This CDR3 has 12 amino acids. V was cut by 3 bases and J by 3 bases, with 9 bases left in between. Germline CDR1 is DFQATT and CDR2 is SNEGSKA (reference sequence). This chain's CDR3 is CSASQADYEQYV. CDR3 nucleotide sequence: TGCAGTGCTAGTCAGGCAGACTACGAGCAGTACGTC.

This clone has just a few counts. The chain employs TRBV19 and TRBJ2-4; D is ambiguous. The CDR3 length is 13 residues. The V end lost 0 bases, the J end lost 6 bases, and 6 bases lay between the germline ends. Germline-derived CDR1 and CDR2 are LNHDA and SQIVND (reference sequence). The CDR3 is CASSIERRNIQYF. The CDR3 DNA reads TGTGCCAGTAGTATAGAAAGGAGAAACATTCAGTACTTC.

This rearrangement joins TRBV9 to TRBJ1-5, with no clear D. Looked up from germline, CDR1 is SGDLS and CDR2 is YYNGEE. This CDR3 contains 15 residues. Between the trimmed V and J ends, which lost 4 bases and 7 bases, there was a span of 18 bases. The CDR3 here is CASSISGGSGQPQHF. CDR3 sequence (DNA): TGTGCCAGCAGCATCAGTGGTGGGTCGGGGCAGCCCCAGCATTTT.

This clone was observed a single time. CDR3 region: CASSTTTGNYGYTF. CDR3 sequence (DNA): TGTGCCAGCAGTACCACCACAGGGAACTATGGCTACACCTTC. The chain employs TRBV6-5 and TRBJ1-2; D may be TRBD1 (6 bases). Germline values: CDR1 MNHEY, CDR2 SVGAGI. V lost 5 bases and J lost 2, with 12 bases in between. CDR3 size: 14 residues.

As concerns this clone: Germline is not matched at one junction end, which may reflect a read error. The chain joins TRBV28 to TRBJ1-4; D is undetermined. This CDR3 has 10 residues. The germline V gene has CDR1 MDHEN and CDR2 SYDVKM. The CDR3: CASSWATWVF. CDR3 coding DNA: TGTGCCAGCAGTTGGGCGACATGGGTTTTT.

The CDR3 is CASSQPKRDNNYGYTF. CDR3 DNA: TGTGCCAGCAGCCAACCCAAAAGGGACAATAACTATGGCTACACCTTC. The chain employs TRBV7-9 and TRBJ1-2, with D maybe TRBD1 (6 bases). CDR3 length: 16 amino acids. CDR1 is SEHNR, CDR2 FQNEAQ, per germline (reference sequence). Deletions cut 5 bases from V and 1 base from J, with 17 bases between.

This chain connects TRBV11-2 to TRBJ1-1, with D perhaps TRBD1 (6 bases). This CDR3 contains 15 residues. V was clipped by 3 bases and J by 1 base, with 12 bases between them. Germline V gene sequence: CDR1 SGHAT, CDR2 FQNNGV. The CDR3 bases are TGTGCCAGCAGCTTTTCAGGGGCCCAGAACACTGAAGCTTTCTTT. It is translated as CASSFSGAQNTEAFF.

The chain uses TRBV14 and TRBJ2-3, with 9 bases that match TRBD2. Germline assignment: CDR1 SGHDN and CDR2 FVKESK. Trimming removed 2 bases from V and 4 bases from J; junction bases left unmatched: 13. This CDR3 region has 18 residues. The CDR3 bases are TGTGCCAGCAGCCAACTAAATAGCGGGGGTTCTCGGGCAGATACGCAGTATTTT. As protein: CASSQLNSGGSRADTQYF.

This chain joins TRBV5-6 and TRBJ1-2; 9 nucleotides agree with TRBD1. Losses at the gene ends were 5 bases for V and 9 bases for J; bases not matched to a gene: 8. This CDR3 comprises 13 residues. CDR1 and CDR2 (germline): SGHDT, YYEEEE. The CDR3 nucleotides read TGTGCCAGCAGACCCCGACAGGGGGTGAGCTACACCTTC. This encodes CASRPRQGVSYTF.

The CDR3 DNA reads TGTGCCAGCAGCTCGACAGCGGGATTGAACACCGGGGAGCTGTTTTTT. The encoded protein is CASSSTAGLNTGELFF. The gene calls are TRBV7-3 and TRBJ2-2; 7 bases are a match to TRBD2. This CDR3 is built from 16 residues. Trimming took 4 bases from V and 1 from J; bases not matched to a gene: 6. CDR1 and CDR2 from the germline V gene are SGHTA and FQGTGA.

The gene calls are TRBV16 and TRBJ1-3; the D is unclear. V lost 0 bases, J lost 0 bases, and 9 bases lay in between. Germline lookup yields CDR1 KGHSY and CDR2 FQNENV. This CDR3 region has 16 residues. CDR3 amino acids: CASSQSSAGSGNTIYF. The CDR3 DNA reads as TGTGCCAGCAGCCAATCGTCGGCAGGCTCTGGAAACACCATATATTTT.

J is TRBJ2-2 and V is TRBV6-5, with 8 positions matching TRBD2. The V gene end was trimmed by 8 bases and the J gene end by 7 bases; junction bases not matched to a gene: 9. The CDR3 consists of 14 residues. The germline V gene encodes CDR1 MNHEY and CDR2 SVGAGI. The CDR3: CASGYRGGIGELFF. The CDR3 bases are TGTGCCAGCGGGTATCGGGGGGGCATCGGGGAGCTGTTTTTT.

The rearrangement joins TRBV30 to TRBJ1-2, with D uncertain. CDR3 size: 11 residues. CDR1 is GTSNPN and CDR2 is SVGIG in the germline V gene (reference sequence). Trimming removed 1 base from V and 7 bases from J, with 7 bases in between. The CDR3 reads CAWSAPSGYTF. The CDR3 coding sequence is TGTGCCTGGAGTGCTCCCAGTGGCTACACCTTC.

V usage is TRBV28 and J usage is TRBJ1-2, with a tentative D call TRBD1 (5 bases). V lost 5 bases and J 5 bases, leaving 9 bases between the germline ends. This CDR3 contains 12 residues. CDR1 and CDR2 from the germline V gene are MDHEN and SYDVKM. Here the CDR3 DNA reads TGTGCCAGCAGTCCCAGACAGTATGGCTACACCTTC. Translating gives CASSPRQYGYTF.

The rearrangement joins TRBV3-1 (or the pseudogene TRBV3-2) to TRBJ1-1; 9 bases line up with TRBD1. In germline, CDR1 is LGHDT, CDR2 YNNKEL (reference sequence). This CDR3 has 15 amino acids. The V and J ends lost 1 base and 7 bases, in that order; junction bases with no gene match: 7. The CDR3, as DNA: TGTGCCAGCAGCCAAGGAGGACAGGGGCTAGATGAAGCTTTCTTT. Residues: CASSQGGQGLDEAFF.

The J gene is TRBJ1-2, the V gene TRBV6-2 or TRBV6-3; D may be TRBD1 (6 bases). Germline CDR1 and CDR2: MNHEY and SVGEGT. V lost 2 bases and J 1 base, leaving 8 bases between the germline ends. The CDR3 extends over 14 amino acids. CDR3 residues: CASSYGGLNYGYTF. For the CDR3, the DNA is TGTGCCAGCAGTTACGGGGGCCTTAACTATGGCTACACCTTC.

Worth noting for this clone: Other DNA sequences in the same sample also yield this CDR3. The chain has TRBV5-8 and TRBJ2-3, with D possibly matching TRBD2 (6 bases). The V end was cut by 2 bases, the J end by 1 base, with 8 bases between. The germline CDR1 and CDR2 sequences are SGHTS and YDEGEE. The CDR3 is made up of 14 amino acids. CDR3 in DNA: TGTGCCAGCAGCTTAGGAGGGGGCACAGATACGCAGTATTTT. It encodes CASSLGGGTDTQYF.

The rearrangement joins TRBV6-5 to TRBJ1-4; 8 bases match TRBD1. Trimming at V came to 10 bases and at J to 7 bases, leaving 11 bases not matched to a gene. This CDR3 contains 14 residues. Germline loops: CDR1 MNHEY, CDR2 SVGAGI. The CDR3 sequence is CATRRDRSSEKLFF. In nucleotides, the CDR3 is TGTGCCACCAGAAGGGACAGGAGCTCTGAAAAACTGTTTTTT.

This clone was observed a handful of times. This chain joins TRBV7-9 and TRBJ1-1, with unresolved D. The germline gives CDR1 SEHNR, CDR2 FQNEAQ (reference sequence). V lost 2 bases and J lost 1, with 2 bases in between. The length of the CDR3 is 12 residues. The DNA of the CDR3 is TGTGCCAGCAGCTTACAGAACACTGAAGCTTTCTTT. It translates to CASSLQNTEAFF.

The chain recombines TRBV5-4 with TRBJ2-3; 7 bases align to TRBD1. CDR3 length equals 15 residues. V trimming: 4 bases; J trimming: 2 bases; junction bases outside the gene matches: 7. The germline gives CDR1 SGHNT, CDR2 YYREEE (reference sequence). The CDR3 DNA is TGTGCCAGCAGCGATACGGGACAGTACACAGATACGCAGTATTTT. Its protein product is CASSDTGQYTDTQYF.

This chain's CDR3 is CASSPRGRGLTSNYGYTF. The CDR3 bases are TGTGCCAGTAGTCCTCGGGGCAGGGGGCTAACTTCTAACTATGGCTACACCTTC. The V and J genes are TRBV19 and TRBJ1-2, with 8 bases fitting TRBD1. V was clipped by 5 bases and J by 0 bases; unmatched bases: 14. This CDR3 region has 18 residues. The germline V gene encodes CDR1 LNHDA and CDR2 SQIVND (reference sequence).

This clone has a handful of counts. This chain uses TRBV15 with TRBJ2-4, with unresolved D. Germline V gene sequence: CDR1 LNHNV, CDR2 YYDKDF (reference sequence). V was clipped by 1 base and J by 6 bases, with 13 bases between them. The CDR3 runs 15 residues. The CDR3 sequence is CATSRGRLELNIQYF. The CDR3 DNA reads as TGTGCCACCAGCAGAGGACGATTGGAGTTAAACATTCAGTACTTC. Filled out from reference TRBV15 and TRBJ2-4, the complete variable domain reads DAMVIQNPRYQVTQFGKPVTLSCSQTLNHNVMYWYQQKSSQAPKLLFHYYDKDFNNEADTPDNFQSRRPNTSFCFLDIRSPGLGDTAMYLCATSRGRLELNIQYFGAGTRLSVL.

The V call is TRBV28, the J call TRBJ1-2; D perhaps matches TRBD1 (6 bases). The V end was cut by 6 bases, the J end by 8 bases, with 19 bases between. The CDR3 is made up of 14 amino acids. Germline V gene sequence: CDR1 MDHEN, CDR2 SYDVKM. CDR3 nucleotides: TGTGCCAGCAGCCGCCCAGGGGATCCCCTAGGCTACACCTTC. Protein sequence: CASSRPGDPLGYTF.

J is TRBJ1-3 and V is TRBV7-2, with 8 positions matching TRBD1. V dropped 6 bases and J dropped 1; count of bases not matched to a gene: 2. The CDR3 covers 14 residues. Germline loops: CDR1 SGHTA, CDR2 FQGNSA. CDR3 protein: CASSWDRSGNTIYF. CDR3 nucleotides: TGTGCCAGCAGTTGGGACAGGTCTGGAAACACCATATATTTT.

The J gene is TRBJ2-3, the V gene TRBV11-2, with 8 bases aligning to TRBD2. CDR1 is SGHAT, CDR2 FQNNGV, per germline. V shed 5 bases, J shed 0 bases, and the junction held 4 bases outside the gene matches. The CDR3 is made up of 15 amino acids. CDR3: CASSPRGASTDTQYF. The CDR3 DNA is TGTGCCAGCAGCCCGCGGGGGGCTAGCACAGATACGCAGTATTTT.

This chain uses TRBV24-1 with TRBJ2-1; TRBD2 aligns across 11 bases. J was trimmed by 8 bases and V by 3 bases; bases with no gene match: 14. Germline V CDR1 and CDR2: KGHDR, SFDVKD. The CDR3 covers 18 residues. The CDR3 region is CATSDDPSGGKMLDEQFF. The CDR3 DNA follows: TGTGCCACCAGTGATGACCCTAGCGGGGGGAAGATGTTGGATGAGCAGTTCTTC.

The CDR3 nucleotides are TGTGCCAGCAACGTAGGGGGAATGCGCAATCAGCCCCAGCATTTT. Its translation: CASNVGGMRNQPQHF. The V gene is TRBV2, the J gene TRBJ1-5, with D perhaps TRBD1 (6 bases). Germline CDR1 SNHLY, CDR2 FYNNEI. V dropped 7 bases and J dropped 2 bases, with 15 bases sitting between them. The CDR3 has 15 amino acids. The variable domain in full, completed from reference TRBV2 and TRBJ1-5, reads EPEVTQTPSHQVTQMGQEVILRCVPISNHLYFYWYRQILGQKVEFLVSFYNNEISEKSEIFDDQFSVERPDGSNFTLKIRSTKLEDSAMYFCASNVGGMRNQPQHFGDGTRLSIL.

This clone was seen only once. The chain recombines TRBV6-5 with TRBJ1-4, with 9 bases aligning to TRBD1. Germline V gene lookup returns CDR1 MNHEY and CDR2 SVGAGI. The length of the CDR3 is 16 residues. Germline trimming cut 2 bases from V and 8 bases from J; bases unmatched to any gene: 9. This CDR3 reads CASSYHTGGDPEKLFF. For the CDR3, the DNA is TGTGCCAGCAGTTACCATACAGGGGGCGATCCGGAAAAACTGTTTTTT.

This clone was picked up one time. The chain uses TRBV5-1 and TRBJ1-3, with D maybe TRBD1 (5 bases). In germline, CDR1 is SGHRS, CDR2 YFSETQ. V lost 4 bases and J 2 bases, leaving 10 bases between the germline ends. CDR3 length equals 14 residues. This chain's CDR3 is CASSPGGTGNTIYF. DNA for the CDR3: TGCGCCAGCAGCCCGGGGGGAACTGGAAACACCATATATTTT.